The 20 T cell receptor beta chains in this list originate from one sample, sequenced in a study of cytomegalovirus exposure and HLA in healthy donors. The PCR contained 60 Vbeta and 13 Jbeta primers. The assay was immunoSEQ multiplex PCR, and TCRdb's table has in-frame clones only and misses some. The table records 55,000 to 80,000 clones, 75% of them present only once. The sample taken for sequencing was PBMCs. These receptors were collected from a man aged 55 to 70 in good health and CMV-seropositive.

This clone is medium-sized by share. This rearrangement joins TRBV20-1 to TRBJ2-4; unclear D gene. The V and J ends lost 4 bases and 5 bases respectively, with 6 bases between them. The length of the CDR3 is 11 residues. CDR1 DFQATT and CDR2 SNEGSKA come from the germline V gene (reference sequence). The CDR3 loop is CSATIQNIQYF. The CDR3 bases are TGCAGTGCTACCATTCAAAACATTCAGTACTTC.

The V gene is TRBV6-1, the J gene TRBJ2-7, with D tentatively TRBD1 (6 bases). Trimming cost V 5 bases and J 0 bases, with 11 bases left between them. This CDR3 is 14 amino acids long. The germline gives CDR1 MNHNS, CDR2 SASEGT. Here the CDR3 reads CASSLRDNSYEQYF. As DNA, the CDR3 is TGTGCCAGCAGTCTCCGGGACAACTCCTACGAGCAGTACTTC.

The chain has TRBV4-2 and TRBJ2-5; D is perhaps TRBD2 (5 bases). Germline CDR1 reads LGHNA; CDR2 reads YNFKEQ. V dropped 0 bases and J dropped 3 bases, with 11 bases sitting between them. The CDR3 is made up of 15 amino acids. CDR3 in amino acids: CASSQDPGSEETQYF. In nucleotides, the CDR3 is TGTGCCAGCAGCCAAGATCCGGGGTCGGAAGAGACCCAGTACTTC.

This chain joins TRBV6-5 and TRBJ1-1; D gene ambiguous. From germline, CDR1 is MNHEY and CDR2 SVGAGI. CDR3 length: 15 residues. The V end lost 6 bases, the J end lost 3 bases, and 17 bases lay between the germline ends. The CDR3 DNA is TGTGCCAGCAGACACCGTCCTGCTCGGGACACTGAAGCTTTCTTT. Residues: CASRHRPARDTEAFF.

The chain is built from TRBV6-1 and TRBJ1-6, with a tentative D call TRBD1 (5 bases). V dropped 3 bases and J dropped 4 bases, with 13 bases sitting between them. The CDR3 consists of 16 residues. Germline CDR1 MNHNS, CDR2 SASEGT. In DNA, the CDR3 is TGTGCCAGCAGTGACAGGGCGTGGGGTTATAATTCACCCCTCCACTTT. Translation: CASSDRAWGYNSPLHF.

The chain has TRBV6-4 and TRBJ2-1; TRBD2 might be the D (5 bases). The germline V gene has CDR1 MRHNA and CDR2 SNTAGT. Trimming left V 6 bases short and J 6 bases short, with 15 bases between. There are 14 residues in the CDR3. CDR3 region: CASRTGRGSNEQFF. The CDR3 DNA sequence: TGTGCCAGCAGGACTGGTCGAGGGTCCAATGAGCAGTTCTTC.

The V call is TRBV6-1, the J call TRBJ1-1; D gene ambiguous. Germline V lookup: CDR1 MNHNS, CDR2 SASEGT. V was shortened by 4 bases and J by 4 bases, with 10 bases between the two germline ends. The CDR3 runs to 13 residues. The CDR3 spells CASSVGDGTEAFF. CDR3 sequence (DNA): TGTGCCAGCAGTGTGGGAGACGGCACTGAAGCTTTCTTT.

This rearrangement joins TRBV2 to TRBJ2-5; D is uncertain. The CDR3 consists of 16 residues. CDR1 SNHLY and CDR2 FYNNEI come from the germline V gene. V lost 3 bases and J 5 bases, leaving 19 bases between the germline ends. DNA of the CDR3: TGTGCCAGCAGTGATTCTTTGACGGCGGAGTGGGAGACCCAGTACTTC. It encodes CASSDSLTAEWETQYF.

This chain joins TRBV11-2 and TRBJ2-5; D gene uncertain. V lost 0 bases and J lost 4, with 6 bases in between. The CDR3 runs to 13 residues. CDR1 and CDR2 from the germline V gene are SGHAT and FQNNGV. The CDR3 loop is CASSLERLETQYF. CDR3 DNA: TGTGCCAGCAGCTTAGAGAGGTTAGAGACCCAGTACTTC.

The chain links TRBV21-1 to TRBJ2-2; whether TRBD2, the table's D call, matches the DNA was not checked. TRBV21-1 is reported as a pseudogene. The CDR3 is 19 residues long. The CDR3 region is CASSPKGGLAGVNTGELFF. CDR3 DNA: TGTGCCAGCAGCCCTAAGGGTGGACTAGCGGGAGTGAACACCGGGGAGCTGTTTTTT.

There are a few counts of this clone. V usage is TRBV6-5 and J usage is TRBJ2-3, with unresolved D. Germline V gene sequence: CDR1 MNHEY, CDR2 SVGAGI. The V end was cut by 5 bases, the J end by 2 bases, with 11 bases between. This CDR3 spans 14 amino acids. CDR3 sequence reads: CASSAQTSTDTQYF. The CDR3 bases are TGTGCCAGCAGTGCACAGACATCCACAGATACGCAGTATTTT.

This chain joins TRBV7-8 and TRBJ2-7; D perhaps matches TRBD2 (6 bases). This CDR3 is 15 amino acids long. Trimming left V 2 bases short and J 3 bases short, with 14 bases between. Germline lookup yields CDR1 SGHVS and CDR2 FQNEAQ. CDR3 DNA: TGTGCCAGCAGCTTATGGGGAGGATCAGGCTACGAGCAGTACTTC. It specifies CASSLWGGSGYEQYF.

The chain couples TRBV5-6 to TRBJ2-2, with 8 positions matching TRBD1. This CDR3 spans 15 amino acids. J gave up 6 bases and V 4 bases, and 8 bases lay outside the gene matches. Germline assignment: CDR1 SGHDT and CDR2 YYEEEE. In DNA, the CDR3 is TGTGCCAGCAGCCTCTGGACAGGGCGCCCCGGGGAGCTGTTTTTT. Protein: CASSLWTGRPGELFF.

The chain links TRBV28 to TRBJ1-4, with a weak D call TRBD1 (5 bases). The length of the CDR3 is 12 residues. Trimming took off 3 bases at V and 13 bases at J, with 12 bases between the two ends. Germline V gene sequence: CDR1 MDHEN, CDR2 SYDVKM. This CDR3 is CASSFKGSGLFF. Here the CDR3 DNA reads TGTGCCAGCAGTTTTAAGGGGTCGGGACTGTTTTTT.

The chain employs TRBV6-5 and TRBJ1-1; D not certain. The CDR3 sequence is 13 residues long. The germline CDR1 and CDR2 sequences are MNHEY and SVGAGI. V was clipped by 7 bases and J by 5 bases, with 14 bases between them. CDR3 loop: CASTDPPGTEAFF. In DNA, the CDR3 is TGTGCCAGCACCGACCCCCCGGGAACTGAAGCTTTCTTT.

CDR3 sequence: CASSFRTGPAVGTEAFF. The CDR3, as DNA: TGTGCCAGCAGTTTCCGGACAGGGCCCGCCGTCGGCACTGAAGCTTTCTTT. The V gene is TRBV28, the J gene TRBJ1-1; TRBD1 matches 8 bases. J was trimmed by 4 bases and V by 3 bases; bases with no gene match: 13. Germline loops: CDR1 MDHEN, CDR2 SYDVKM. There are 17 residues in the CDR3.

The chain has TRBV9 and TRBJ2-5; 14 bases are a match to TRBD2. Germline-derived CDR1 and CDR2 are SGDLS and YYNGEE. The CDR3 has 18 residues. With V trimmed by 0 bases and J by 4 bases, 8 bases remained unmatched. The CDR3 nucleotides read TGTGCCAGCAGCGTAGGACTAGCGGGGGGGCCTGCTCTAGAGACCCAGTACTTC. Amino acids: CASSVGLAGGPALETQYF.

The J gene is TRBJ1-3, the V gene TRBV21-1; the table's D call, TRBD1, has no DNA check behind it. TRBV21-1 is annotated as a pseudogene. CDR3 length equals 18 residues. This CDR3 is CASRRGPGQGAQGNTIYF. The CDR3 DNA reads TGTGCCAGCAGACGGGGCCCGGGACAGGGGGCGCAGGGAAACACCATATATTTT.

The CDR3 DNA sequence: TGCGCCAGCAGCTTGGCCGGACAGGGTACCTACGAGCAGTACTTC. Its translation: CASSLAGQGTYEQYF. V gene TRBV5-1 combines with J gene TRBJ2-7; 8 nucleotides align to TRBD1. The CDR3 length is 15 residues. Germline lookup yields CDR1 SGHRS and CDR2 YFSETQ. Trimming at V came to 0 bases and at J to 2 bases, leaving 4 bases not matched to a gene.

The chain links TRBV5-1 to TRBJ2-2; 11 bases are shared with TRBD2. Germline V CDR1 and CDR2: SGHRS, YFSETQ. The CDR3 loop spans 18 amino acids. V was clipped by 0 bases and J by 5 bases; unmatched bases: 9. The CDR3 loop is CASSLGLLAGGPTGELFF. CDR3 sequence (DNA): TGCGCCAGCAGCTTGGGGCTCCTAGCGGGAGGCCCGACCGGGGAGCTGTTTTTT.